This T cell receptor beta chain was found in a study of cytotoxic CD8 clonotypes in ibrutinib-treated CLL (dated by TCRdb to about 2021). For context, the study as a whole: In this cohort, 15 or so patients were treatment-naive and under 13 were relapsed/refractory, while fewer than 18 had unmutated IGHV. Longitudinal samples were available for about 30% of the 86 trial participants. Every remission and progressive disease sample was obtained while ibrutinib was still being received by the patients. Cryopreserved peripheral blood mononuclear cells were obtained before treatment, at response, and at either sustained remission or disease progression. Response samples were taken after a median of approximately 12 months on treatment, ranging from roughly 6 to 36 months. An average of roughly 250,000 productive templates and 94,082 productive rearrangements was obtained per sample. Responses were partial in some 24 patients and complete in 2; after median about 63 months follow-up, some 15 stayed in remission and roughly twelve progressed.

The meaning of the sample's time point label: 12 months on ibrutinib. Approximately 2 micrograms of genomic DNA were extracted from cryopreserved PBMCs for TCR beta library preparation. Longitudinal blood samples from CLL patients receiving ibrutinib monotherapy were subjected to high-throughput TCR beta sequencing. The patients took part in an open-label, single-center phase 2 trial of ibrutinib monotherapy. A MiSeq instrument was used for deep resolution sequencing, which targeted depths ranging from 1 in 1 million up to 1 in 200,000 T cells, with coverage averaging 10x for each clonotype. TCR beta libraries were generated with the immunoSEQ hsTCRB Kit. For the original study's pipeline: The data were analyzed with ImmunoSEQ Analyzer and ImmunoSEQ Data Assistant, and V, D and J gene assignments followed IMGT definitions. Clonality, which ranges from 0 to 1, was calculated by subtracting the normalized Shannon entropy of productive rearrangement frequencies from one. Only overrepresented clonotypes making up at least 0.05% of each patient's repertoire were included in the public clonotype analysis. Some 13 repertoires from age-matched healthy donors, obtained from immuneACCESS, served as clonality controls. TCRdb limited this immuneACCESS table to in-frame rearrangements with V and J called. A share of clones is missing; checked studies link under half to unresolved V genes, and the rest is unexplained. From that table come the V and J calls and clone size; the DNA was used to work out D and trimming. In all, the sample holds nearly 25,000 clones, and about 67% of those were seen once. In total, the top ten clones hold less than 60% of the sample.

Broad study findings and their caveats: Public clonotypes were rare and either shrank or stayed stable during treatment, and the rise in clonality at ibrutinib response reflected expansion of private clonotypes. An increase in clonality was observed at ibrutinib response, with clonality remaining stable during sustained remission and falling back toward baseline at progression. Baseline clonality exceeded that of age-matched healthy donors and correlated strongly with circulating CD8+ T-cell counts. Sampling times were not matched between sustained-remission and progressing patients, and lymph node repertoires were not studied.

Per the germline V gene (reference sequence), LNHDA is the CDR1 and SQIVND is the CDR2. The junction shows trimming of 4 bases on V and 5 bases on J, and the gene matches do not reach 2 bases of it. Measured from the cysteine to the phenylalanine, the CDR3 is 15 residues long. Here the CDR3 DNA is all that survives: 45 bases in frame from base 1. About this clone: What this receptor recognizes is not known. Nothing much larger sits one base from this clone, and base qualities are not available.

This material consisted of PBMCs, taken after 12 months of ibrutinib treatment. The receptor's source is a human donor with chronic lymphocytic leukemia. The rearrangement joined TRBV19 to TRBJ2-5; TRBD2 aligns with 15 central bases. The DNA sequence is TGTGCCAGTAGTAGGACTAGCGGGGGGGCCGAGACCCAGTACTTC. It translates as CASSRTSGGAETQYF.